The 23 T cell receptor beta chains below all came from one sample that was sequenced in a study of blood T cell repertoires in COVID-19. Generated by immunoSEQ multiplex PCR, the TCRdb table keeps only in-frame clones and is missing some. The table shows 250,000 to 350,000 clones, with roughly 86% occurring only once. The sample was peripheral blood. All receptors come from a woman in her fifties or sixties who had recovered from COVID-19.

The chain combines TRBV19 with TRBJ2-5; 8 nucleotides agree with TRBD1. The germline gives CDR1 LNHDA, CDR2 SQIVND (reference sequence). The CDR3 has 14 residues. V lost 7 bases, J lost 0 bases, and 4 bases stayed unmatched. CDR3 in amino acids: CASTATGDQETQYF. CDR3 nucleotides: TGTGCCAGTACTGCGACAGGGGACCAAGAGACCCAGTACTTC.

The rearrangement joins TRBV3-1 (or the pseudogene TRBV3-2) to TRBJ1-4; D uncertain. The V end lost 2 bases, the J end lost 0 bases, and 10 bases lay between the germline ends. Germline loops: CDR1 LGHDT, CDR2 YNNKEL (reference sequence). CDR3 length: 16 amino acids. The CDR3 region is CASSQRYKSTNEKLFF. CDR3 bases: TGTGCCAGCAGCCAAAGATACAAGTCAACTAATGAAAAACTGTTTTTT.

This clone was recorded once. The chain links TRBV30 to TRBJ1-6; D remains unclear. Germline values: CDR1 GTSNPN, CDR2 SVGIG (reference sequence). V was clipped by 0 bases and J by 13 bases, with 16 bases between them. The CDR3 sequence is 14 residues long. The DNA for the CDR3 is TGTGCCTGGAGTGTAGAGGCGGGCGTGGGGCCCCTCCACTTT. Its translation is CAWSVEAGVGPLHF.

The count of this clone is one. J is TRBJ1-6 and V is TRBV6-5; TRBD1 matches at 9 bases. V lost 5 bases and J lost 9; bases outside the gene matches: 8. CDR1 and CDR2 from the germline V gene are MNHEY and SVGAGI. This CDR3 spans 15 amino acids. DNA for the CDR3: TGTGCCAGCAGTACCTCACAGGGGGCTTCTTCACCCCTCCACTTT. This gives the protein CASSTSQGASSPLHF.

V gene TRBV19 combines with J gene TRBJ2-2, with D possibly matching TRBD2 (5 bases). The CDR3 covers 14 residues. The germline V gene has CDR1 LNHDA and CDR2 SQIVND (reference sequence). Deletions cut 4 bases from V and 6 bases from J, with 12 bases between. This CDR3 is CASSTALAAGELFF. CDR3 DNA sequence: TGTGCCAGTAGTACAGCGCTAGCCGCCGGGGAGCTGTTTTTT.

V gene TRBV2 combines with J gene TRBJ1-1, with D possibly TRBD1 on 5 matching bases. CDR3 size: 14 residues. The germline CDR1 and CDR2 sequences are SNHLY and FYNNEI. Trimming took 1 base from V and 5 from J, leaving 11 bases between them. CDR3 bases: TGTGCCAGCAGTGAAGAGGGAGGGGTTACTGAAGCTTTCTTT. This codes for CASSEEGGVTEAFF.

This clone was counted once. The chain has TRBV6-5 and TRBJ2-2; possibly TRBD2 for D (6 bases). The CDR3 sequence is 14 residues long. V shed 7 bases and J shed 1 base, with 10 bases lying between them. Germline-derived CDR1 and CDR2 are MNHEY and SVGAGI. The CDR3 loop is CASTPGRNTGELFF. CDR3 in DNA: TGTGCCAGCACACCCGGGAGGAACACCGGGGAGCTGTTTTTT.

The rearrangement uses TRBV5-4 and TRBJ1-6, with D unresolved. V was clipped by 5 bases and J by 5 bases, with 17 bases between them. Germline loops: CDR1 SGHNT, CDR2 YYREEE (reference sequence). The CDR3 is made up of 16 amino acids. The chain's CDR3 is CASRIYSGGNNSPLHF. CDR3 nucleotide sequence: TGTGCCAGCAGAATTTACAGCGGAGGGAATAATTCACCCCTCCACTTT. The full variable domain, rest sourced from reference TRBV5-4 and TRBJ1-6, is ETGVTQSPTHLIKTRGQQVTLRCSSQSGHNTVSWYQQALGQGPQFIFQYYREEENGRGNFPPRFSGLQFPNYSSELNVNALELDDSALYLCASRIYSGGNNSPLHFGNGTRLTVT.

The chain joins TRBV7-2 to TRBJ2-5; 10 positions match TRBD2. With 5 bases clipped from V and 1 base from J, the junction kept 7 bases outside the gene matches. Germline V CDR1 and CDR2: SGHTA, FQGNSA. This CDR3 is 16 amino acids long. The CDR3 spells CASSPLSGGIQETQYF. For the CDR3, the DNA is TGTGCCAGCAGCCCCCTTAGCGGGGGGATCCAAGAGACCCAGTACTTC.

This sequence joins TRBV30 and TRBJ1-2; 9 bases align to TRBD1. Germline V gene data show CDR1 as GTSNPN and CDR2 as SVGIG (reference sequence). CDR3 length: 17 amino acids. Trimming cost V 0 bases and J 4 bases; bases outside gene matches: 12. CDR3 loop: CAWSVPDRGATSYGYTF. CDR3 DNA: TGTGCCTGGAGTGTACCCGACAGGGGGGCGACTAGCTATGGCTACACCTTC.

This sequence joins TRBV7-8 and TRBJ2-7, with D perhaps TRBD2 (5 bases). Deletions cut 1 base from V and 6 bases from J, with 13 bases between. CDR1 is SGHVS, CDR2 FQNEAQ, per germline. The CDR3 has 14 amino acids. The CDR3 DNA sequence: TGTGCCAGCAGCTTAGGAGAGGGTATGAGCGAGCAGTACTTC. It is translated as CASSLGEGMSEQYF. Using reference TRBV7-8 and TRBJ2-7 for the parts outside the CDR3, the full variable domain is GAGVSQSPRYKVAKRGQDVALRCDPISGHVSLFWYQQALGQGPEFLTYFQNEAQLDKSGLPSDRFFAERPEGSVSTLKIQRTQQEDSAVYLCASSLGEGMSEQYFGPGTRLTVT.

V is TRBV4-3 and J is TRBJ2-7; no firm D call. Germline values: CDR1 LGHNA, CDR2 YSLEER. This CDR3 comprises 15 residues. V lost 0 bases, J lost 2 bases, and 11 bases lay in between. In nucleotides, the CDR3 is TGCGCCAGCAGCCAAGATCTAAAATCGGCCTACGAGCAGTACTTC. This translates into CASSQDLKSAYEQYF.

The V and J genes are TRBV19 and TRBJ2-1; 9 nucleotides align to TRBD2. The CDR3 contains 17 residues. V lost 0 bases, J lost 5 bases, and 8 bases stayed unmatched. CDR1 and CDR2 (germline): LNHDA, SQIVND (reference sequence). As DNA, the CDR3 is TGTGCCAGTAGTATAGATCCCCCCGGACTAGCGCACAATGAGCAGTTCTTC. As protein: CASSIDPPGLAHNEQFF.

The chain is built from TRBV5-5 and TRBJ1-2; D call uncertain. Germline assignment: CDR1 SGHKS and CDR2 YYEKEE (reference sequence). V was trimmed by 4 bases and J by 0 bases, leaving 16 bases between them. This CDR3 spans 16 amino acids. CDR3 in DNA: TGTGCCAGCAGCCACGAATCGTCAGATTCTAACTATGGCTACACCTTC. Residues: CASSHESSDSNYGYTF.

This chain links TRBV18 with TRBJ2-7; D is perhaps TRBD1 (6 bases). Per germline, CDR1 KGHSH and CDR2 LQKENI. The CDR3 extends over 16 amino acids. The V end was cut by 2 bases, the J end by 5 bases, with 19 bases between. CDR3 protein: CASSPSPQGTGHEQYF. CDR3 nucleotide sequence: TGTGCCAGCTCACCATCTCCGCAGGGGACCGGCCACGAGCAGTACTTC.

The CDR3 reads CASSIKRQGLYEQYF. The CDR3 nucleotides read TGTGCCAGTAGTATTAAGAGACAGGGACTTTACGAGCAGTACTTC. The gene calls are TRBV19 and TRBJ2-7, with D tentatively TRBD1 (7 bases). V shed 3 bases and J shed 4 bases, with 16 bases lying between them. The CDR3 is made up of 15 amino acids. In germline, CDR1 is LNHDA, CDR2 SQIVND (reference sequence).

The CDR3 DNA reads as TGTGCCAGCAGTTCGGGACAGCTTCGGGAAAAACTGTTTTTT. This encodes CASSSGQLREKLFF. The V call is TRBV28, the J call TRBJ1-4; 7 bases map to TRBD1. The CDR3 length is 14 residues. Trimming at V came to 4 bases and at J to 8 bases, leaving 7 bases not matched to a gene. CDR1 and CDR2 (germline): MDHEN, SYDVKM.

CDR3 in amino acids: CSVTIQDTYEQYF. The CDR3 DNA reads as TGCAGCGTGACCATACAGGATACCTACGAGCAGTACTTC. V and J are TRBV29-1 and TRBJ2-7; possible D gene TRBD1, 5 bases. Germline-derived CDR1 and CDR2 are SQVTM and ANQGSEA. CDR3 length: 13 amino acids. Between the trimmed V and J ends, which lost 6 bases and 2 bases, there was a span of 14 bases.

CDR3 sequence reads: CATSRERRTEAFF. The CDR3 DNA is TGTGCCACCTCTCGCGAACGGAGGACTGAAGCTTTCTTT. This chain uses TRBV7-2 with TRBJ1-1; D uncertain. Germline CDR1 is SGHTA and CDR2 is FQGNSA. V lost 10 bases to trimming and J lost 5 bases, with 17 bases between them. CDR3 length equals 13 residues.

J is TRBJ2-5 and V is TRBV7-2; possible D gene TRBD1, 5 bases. Germline CDR1 is SGHTA and CDR2 is FQGNSA. V gave up 2 bases and J gave up 4 bases, with 11 bases separating them. This CDR3 comprises 14 residues. The CDR3 sequence: CASSLRPRAETQYF. Here the CDR3 DNA reads TGTGCCAGCAGCTTACGTCCCAGGGCAGAGACCCAGTACTTC.

The J gene is TRBJ2-5, the V gene TRBV6-1; TRBD1 agrees at 10 bases. Germline lookup yields CDR1 MNHNS and CDR2 SASEGT. CDR3 length equals 15 residues. The V and J ends lost 3 bases and 4 bases, in that order; junction bases with no gene match: 5. CDR3 in DNA: TGTGCCAGCAGTGACCGACAGGGGGCCAGAGAGACCCAGTACTTC. It yields the protein CASSDRQGARETQYF.

This clone has just one count. V gene TRBV27 combines with J gene TRBJ1-1; TRBD1 is a possible D gene (6 bases). The V end lost 5 bases, the J end lost 3 bases, and 13 bases lay between the germline ends. This CDR3 has 14 residues. Per germline, CDR1 MNHEY and CDR2 SMNVEV (reference sequence). The CDR3 region has the DNA TGTGCCAGCAGTCGGATTACAGGGTACACTGAAGCTTTCTTT. The encoded protein is CASSRITGYTEAFF.

The chain is built from TRBV28 and TRBJ1-1, with D unresolved. This CDR3 region has 12 residues. Trimming removed 6 bases from V and 0 bases from J, with 5 bases in between. Germline V lookup: CDR1 MDHEN, CDR2 SYDVKM. The CDR3 nucleotides are TGTGCCAGCAGCCCGGTGAACACTGAAGCTTTCTTT. This encodes CASSPVNTEAFF. Filled out from reference TRBV28 and TRBJ1-1, the complete variable domain reads DVKVTQSSRYLVKRTGEKVFLECVQDMDHENMFWYRQDPGLGLRLIYFSYDVKMKEKGDIPEGYSVSREKKERFSLILESASTNQTSMYLCASSPVNTEAFFGQGTRLTVV.